Sequencing of this T cell receptor (beta chain) was carried out in a study of shared clonotypes between healthy human individuals. V was pared by 2 bases and J by 2 bases, with 8 bases between. Germline CDR1 is SGHRS and CDR2 is YFSETQ. This CDR3 region has 14 residues. Authors' processing steps: Junction-only sequences without quality scores were provided by ImmunoSEQ, so filtering was different. Repertoires were generated with immunoSEQ multiplex PCR, while TCRdb's copy carries only in-frame clones and drops some. That table supplies the V and J calls and clone size; D and trimming were determined from the DNA. The sample carries roughly 640,000 clones, under 80% recorded once. Concerning this clone itself: As yet, its antigen is unknown.

Notes on the study in general: Only blood was sampled; tissue repertoires likely differ.

The sequence was obtained from a woman aged 25 to 39 in good health. Specimen: memory CD4+ T cells sorted from blood. The subset denotes: CD45RA-negative fraction. J is TRBJ2-1 and V is TRBV5-1; D call uncertain. CDR3 in amino acids: CASSFGSTYNEQFF. As DNA, the CDR3 is TGCGCCAGCAGCTTCGGCAGTACCTACAATGAGCAGTTCTTC.